This entry lists 25 T cell receptor beta chains sequenced from one sample in a study of T cells in Graves' hyperthyroidism and ophthalmopathy. RNA transcripts provided the source from which TCR beta CDR3 regions were amplified. A set of HTBI primers served as the primers for a first-round RT-PCR of the TCR CDR3. TCRdb re-analysed the multiplex PCR reads in MiXCR, keeping a single row per CDR3 protein. The sample includes hundreds of thousands of distinct CDR3 sequences, 46% seen only once; the top ten take roughly 8.2%. The specimen sequenced was peripheral blood or thyroid tissue (not recorded which). The receptors were sampled from a woman aged 18-30 years with Graves' hyperthyroidism.

The rearrangement joins TRBV10-3 to TRBJ2-7; 8 positions match TRBD1. CDR1 is ENHRY and CDR2 is SYGVKD in the germline V gene. V gave up 2 bases and J gave up 1 base; unmatched junction bases: 4. The CDR3 runs 15 residues. As DNA, the CDR3 is TGTGCCATCAGTGAGAGGACAGGGCCATCCTACGAGCAGTACTTC. Its protein product is CAISERTGPSYEQYF.

This clonotype was detected only a few times. This chain links TRBV29-1 with TRBJ1-1, with 8 bases fitting TRBD1. Germline values: CDR1 SQVTM, CDR2 ANQGSEA. CDR3 length: 12 residues. Losses at the gene ends were 5 bases for V and 4 bases for J; bases not matched to a gene: 3. The CDR3 DNA follows: TGCAGCGTTAGGACAGGGACCACTGAAGCTTTCTTT. It translates to CSVRTGTTEAFF.

The chain couples TRBV12-5 to TRBJ1-5, with 7 nucleotides matching TRBD1. Unmatched junction bases numbered 6, after V lost 3 bases and J lost 1 base. The germline CDR1 and CDR2 sequences are LGHNT and FRNRAP. The CDR3 contains 16 residues. In DNA form, the CDR3 reads TGTGCTAGTGGTTTCCAAACAGGGGTAAGCAATCAGCCCCAGCATTTT. Its translation is CASGFQTGVSNQPQHF.

The chain combines TRBV20-1 with TRBJ1-5; 7 bases fit TRBD1. Trimming removed 3 bases from V and 10 bases from J; junction bases left unmatched: 6. There are 12 residues in the CDR3. CDR1 is DFQATT, CDR2 SNEGSKA, per germline (reference sequence). This chain's CDR3 is CSARTGIDPQHF. The CDR3 bases are TGCAGTGCTAGGACAGGGATTGATCCCCAGCATTTT.

The genes are TRBV7-8 and TRBJ1-1; 7 bases fit TRBD1. Germline trimming cut 5 bases from V and 1 base from J; bases unmatched to any gene: 4. Germline loops: CDR1 SGHVS, CDR2 FQNEAQ. This CDR3 is built from 14 residues. CDR3: CASSGDRENTEAFF. CDR3 in DNA: TGTGCCAGCAGCGGGGACAGAGAGAACACTGAAGCTTTCTTT.

This clonotype was seen repeatedly, ten times or more. The gene calls are TRBV24-1 and TRBJ2-7; TRBD2 might be the D (5 bases). Germline CDR1 reads KGHDR; CDR2 reads SFDVKD. There are 15 residues in the CDR3. Trimming pared 1 base from V and 3 bases from J, leaving 12 bases between. Here the CDR3 DNA reads TGTGCCACCAGTGATTTTGGAGCGGACGGCTACGAGCAGTACTTC. Its translation: CATSDFGADGYEQYF.

The chain is built from TRBV20-1 and TRBJ1-4, with D uncertain. CDR1 DFQATT and CDR2 SNEGSKA come from the germline V gene (reference sequence). The CDR3 loop spans 14 amino acids. V was shortened by 0 bases and J by 8 bases, with 13 bases between the two germline ends. CDR3 sequence (DNA): TGCAGTGCTAGAGAAATGGGCCACGGGGAAAAACTGTTTTTT. Its protein product is CSAREMGHGEKLFF.

At least ten counts were recorded for this clonotype. This sequence joins TRBV19 and TRBJ1-1, with D uncertain. Trimming shortened V by 1 base and J by 3 bases, and 12 bases separated the two germline ends. From germline, CDR1 is LNHDA and CDR2 SQIVND (reference sequence). The CDR3 consists of 15 residues. This CDR3 reads CASSIVRTGYTEAFF. CDR3 bases: TGTGCCAGTAGTATAGTTCGGACGGGCTACACTGAAGCTTTCTTT.

This clonotype occurred a few times. The chain recombines TRBV20-1 with TRBJ2-5; the match to TRBD1 covers 9 bases. CDR1 and CDR2 from the germline V gene are DFQATT and SNEGSKA (reference sequence). The V segment lost 5 bases and the J segment 0 bases; nucleotides outside the gene matches: 4. The CDR3 sequence is 14 residues long. The CDR3 region is CSAPGQGNQETQYF. The CDR3 DNA reads as TGCAGTGCTCCTGGACAGGGGAACCAAGAGACCCAGTACTTC.

The V call is TRBV2, the J call TRBJ2-7; TRBD2 matches 8 bases. Trimming cost V 8 bases and J 3 bases; bases outside gene matches: 3. The CDR3 totals 12 residues. Germline CDR1 reads SNHLY; CDR2 reads FYNNEI. Written as DNA, the CDR3 is TGTGCCAGCGGGACTAGGGGCTACGAGCAGTACTTC. It encodes CASGTRGYEQYF.

This chain uses TRBV25-1 with TRBJ1-4; the match to TRBD1 covers 10 bases. Germline CDR1 reads MGHDK; CDR2 reads SYGVNS. The CDR3 runs to 14 residues. V lost 8 bases to trimming and J lost 7 bases; unmatched junction nucleotides: 7. CDR3 nucleotides: TGTGCCAGCGTGGTGGGGACAGGGGCTGAAAAACTGTTTTTT. Protein product: CASVVGTGAEKLFF.

This clonotype was counted a few times. This rearrangement joins TRBV9 to TRBJ2-7, with 7 nucleotides matching TRBD2. The CDR3 sequence is 14 residues long. The V segment lost 4 bases and the J segment 0 bases; nucleotides outside the gene matches: 4. Germline CDR1 is SGDLS and CDR2 is YYNGEE. CDR3 region: CASSMAGVSYEQYF. CDR3 sequence (DNA): TGTGCCAGCAGCATGGCGGGAGTCTCCTACGAGCAGTACTTC.

This clonotype turned up a few times. The chain couples TRBV14 to TRBJ1-1, with D tentatively TRBD1 (6 bases). Germline CDR1 SGHDN, CDR2 FVKESK. The CDR3 contains 15 residues. The ends were cut back, 0 bases at V and 7 bases at J, with 15 bases in the middle. CDR3 nucleotides: TGTGCCAGCAGCCAAGAGGAGATACAGGGTGATGAAGCTTTCTTT. Residues: CASSQEEIQGDEAFF.

This CDR3 is CSRDGNRGEKLFF. The CDR3 DNA follows: TGCAGCAGAGACGGGAACCGGGGAGAAAAACTGTTTTTT. This rearrangement joins TRBV29-1 to TRBJ1-4, with D hard to call. The V and J ends lost 8 bases and 8 bases respectively, with 18 bases between them. The germline gives CDR1 SQVTM, CDR2 ANQGSEA. The CDR3 sequence is 13 residues long.

The chain uses TRBV7-6 and TRBJ1-2; D is unresolved. CDR1 and CDR2 from the germline V gene are SGHVS and FNYEAQ. CDR3 length: 12 amino acids. The germline V and J ends were trimmed by 5 bases and 8 bases, with 12 bases remaining between them. In DNA, the CDR3 is TGTGCCAGCAGCAACCAGTTGGAGGGCTACACCTTC. Its translation: CASSNQLEGYTF.

This clonotype has only a few counts. The J gene is TRBJ2-7, the V gene TRBV2, with a tentative D call TRBD1 (6 bases). This CDR3 region has 14 residues. Trimming removed 4 bases from V and 5 bases from J, with 15 bases in between. CDR1 and CDR2 (germline): SNHLY, FYNNEI. CDR3 loop: CASSGGRGTHEQYF. DNA of the CDR3: TGTGCCAGCAGTGGGGGCAGGGGTACTCACGAGCAGTACTTC.

V is TRBV15 and J is TRBJ2-5; 10 bases fit TRBD2. Trimming took 11 bases from V and 0 from J; bases not matched to a gene: 3. CDR1 is LNHNV, CDR2 YYDKDF, per germline (reference sequence). The CDR3 consists of 13 residues. The CDR3 loop is CAPGTSDQETQYF. CDR3 sequence (DNA): TGTGCCCCCGGGACTAGCGACCAAGAGACCCAGTACTTC. Full variable domain (outside the CDR3, taken from reference TRBV15 and TRBJ2-5): DAMVIQNPRYQVTQFGKPVTLSCSQTLNHNVMYWYQQKSSQAPKLLFHYYDKDFNNEADTPDNFQSRRPNTSFCFLDIRSPGLGDTAMYLCAPGTSDQETQYFGPGTRLLVL.

A remark on this clonotype: The junction does not match germline at one end; this may be a read error. The chain recombines TRBV11-1 with TRBJ1-2; D uncertain. The CDR3 runs to 13 residues. CDR1 and CDR2 from the germline V gene are SGHAT and FQDESV (reference sequence). The CDR3 DNA sequence: TGTACCAGCAGTGCAATTCCTAACTATGGCTACACCTTC. This sequence encodes CTSSAIPNYGYTF.

In this sample, this clonotype turned up many times. The rearrangement uses TRBV7-2 and TRBJ2-7; 7 bases fit TRBD1. The CDR3 has 14 residues. Germline CDR1 SGHTA, CDR2 FQGNSA. V was clipped by 2 bases and J by 3 bases; unmatched bases: 4. The CDR3 here is CASSLPGTVYEQYF. In DNA, the CDR3 is TGTGCCAGCAGCTTACCCGGGACAGTCTACGAGCAGTACTTC.

The rearrangement joins TRBV25-1 to TRBJ1-4, with D perhaps matching TRBD1 (5 bases). This CDR3 is 14 amino acids long. Germline assignment: CDR1 MGHDK and CDR2 SYGVNS. V was clipped by 6 bases and J by 4 bases, with 12 bases between them. CDR3 DNA: TGTGCCAGCAGCTTGGCAGGGAGTAATGAAAAACTGTTTTTT. Its protein is CASSLAGSNEKLFF.

The chain has TRBV5-1 and TRBJ1-5; 8 bases are a match to TRBD1. This CDR3 spans 15 amino acids. CDR1 and CDR2 (germline): SGHRS, YFSETQ. V was pared by 4 bases and J by 6 bases, with 9 bases of the junction left unmatched. The CDR3 region has the DNA TGCGCCAGCAGCCTGGACGGACAGGGCGGTCAGCCCCAGCATTTT. Its protein is CASSLDGQGGQPQHF.

In this sample, this clonotype turned up a few times. J is TRBJ2-5 and V is TRBV7-8; D not certain. CDR1 and CDR2 (germline): SGHVS, FQNEAQ. V was shortened by 5 bases and J by 2 bases, with 12 bases between the two germline ends. The CDR3 totals 14 residues. CDR3 sequence: CASSQETVQETQYF. Here the CDR3 DNA reads TGTGCCAGCAGCCAAGAAACAGTGCAAGAGACCCAGTACTTC.

The gene calls are TRBV15 and TRBJ1-2; D remains ambiguous. With 0 bases removed from V and 5 bases from J, the gap between germline ends came to 4 bases. This CDR3 comprises 12 residues. Germline V gives CDR1 LNHNV, CDR2 YYDKDF (reference sequence). CDR3 coding DNA: TGTGCCACCAGCAGAGAGTATTATGGCTACACCTTC. Translated, it gives CATSREYYGYTF.

This clonotype was counted at least ten times. V and J are TRBV29-1 and TRBJ1-1; D is possibly TRBD1 (5 bases). The germline V and J ends were trimmed by 1 base and 5 bases, with 14 bases remaining between them. The CDR3 spans 14 residues. Germline CDR1 and CDR2: SQVTM and ANQGSEA. The CDR3 coding sequence is TGCAGCGTTGAAGGGATTACAGGCGTTACTGAAGCTTTCTTT. This translates into CSVEGITGVTEAFF.

The chain has TRBV2 and TRBJ1-2; possibly TRBD1 for D (6 bases). CDR3 length: 14 residues. Germline values: CDR1 SNHLY, CDR2 FYNNEI. V lost 3 bases and J lost 6, with 14 bases in between. The CDR3 DNA reads as TGTGCCAGCAGTGAGGGGACAAAGGCCAATGGCTACACCTTC. It yields the protein CASSEGTKANGYTF.